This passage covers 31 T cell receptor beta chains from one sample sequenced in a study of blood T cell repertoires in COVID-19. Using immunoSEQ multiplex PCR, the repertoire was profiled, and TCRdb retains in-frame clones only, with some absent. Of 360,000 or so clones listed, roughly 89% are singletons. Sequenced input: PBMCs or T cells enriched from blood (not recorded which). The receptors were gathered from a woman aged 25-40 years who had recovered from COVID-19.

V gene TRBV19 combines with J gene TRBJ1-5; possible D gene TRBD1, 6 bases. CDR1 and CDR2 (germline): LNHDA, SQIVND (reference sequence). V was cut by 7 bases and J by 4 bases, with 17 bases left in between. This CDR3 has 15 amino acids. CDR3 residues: CASTASQGRNQPQHF. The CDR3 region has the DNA TGTGCCAGTACCGCTTCACAGGGTCGAAATCAGCCCCAGCATTTT.

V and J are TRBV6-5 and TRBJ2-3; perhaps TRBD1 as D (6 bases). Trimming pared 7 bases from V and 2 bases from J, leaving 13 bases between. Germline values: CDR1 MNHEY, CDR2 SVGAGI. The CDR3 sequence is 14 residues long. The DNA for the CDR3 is TGTGCCAGCACTCTACAGGGAAACACAGATACGCAGTATTTT. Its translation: CASTLQGNTDTQYF.

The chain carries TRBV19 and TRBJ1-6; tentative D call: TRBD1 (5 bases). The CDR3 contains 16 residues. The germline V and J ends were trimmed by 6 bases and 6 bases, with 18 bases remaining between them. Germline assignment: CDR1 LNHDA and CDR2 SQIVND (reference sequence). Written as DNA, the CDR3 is TGTGCCAGTAGACCCCGGGAGGGGCTAGGTAATTCACCCCTCCACTTT. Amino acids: CASRPREGLGNSPLHF.

The CDR3: CASSLLAGASDTQYF. In DNA form, the CDR3 reads TGCGCCAGCAGCTTGCTAGCGGGAGCCTCAGATACGCAGTATTTT. The chain uses TRBV5-1 and TRBJ2-3; TRBD2 aligns across 10 bases. Germline CDR1 SGHRS, CDR2 YFSETQ. CDR3 length: 15 amino acids. V shed 1 base and J 4 bases; nucleotides not matched to a gene: 3.

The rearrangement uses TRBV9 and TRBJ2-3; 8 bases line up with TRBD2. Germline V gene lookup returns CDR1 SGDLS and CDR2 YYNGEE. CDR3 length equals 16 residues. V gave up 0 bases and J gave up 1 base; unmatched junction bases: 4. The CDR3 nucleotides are TGTGCCAGCAGCGTAGGAACTAGCGGAGGCACAGATACGCAGTATTTT. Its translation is CASSVGTSGGTDTQYF.

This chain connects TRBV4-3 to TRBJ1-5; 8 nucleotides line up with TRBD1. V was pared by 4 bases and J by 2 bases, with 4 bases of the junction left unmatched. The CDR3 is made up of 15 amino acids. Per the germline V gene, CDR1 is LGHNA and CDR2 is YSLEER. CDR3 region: CASSRSDRGNQPQHF. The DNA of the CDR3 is TGCGCCAGCAGCCGGTCGGACAGGGGCAATCAGCCCCAGCATTTT.

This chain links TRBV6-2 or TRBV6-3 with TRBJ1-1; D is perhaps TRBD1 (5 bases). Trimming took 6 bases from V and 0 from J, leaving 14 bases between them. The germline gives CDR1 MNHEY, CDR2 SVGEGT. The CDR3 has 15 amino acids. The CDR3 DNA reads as TGTGCCAGCAGCTATGACGACAGAATGAACACTGAAGCTTTCTTT. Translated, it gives CASSYDDRMNTEAFF.

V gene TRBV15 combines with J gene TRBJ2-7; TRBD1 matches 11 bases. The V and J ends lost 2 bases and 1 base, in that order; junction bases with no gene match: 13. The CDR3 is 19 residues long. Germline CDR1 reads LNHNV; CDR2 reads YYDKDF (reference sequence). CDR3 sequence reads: CATSRPVGTGGRTSYEQYF. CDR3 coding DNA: TGTGCCACCAGCAGACCCGTCGGGACAGGGGGTCGAACTTCCTACGAGCAGTACTTC.

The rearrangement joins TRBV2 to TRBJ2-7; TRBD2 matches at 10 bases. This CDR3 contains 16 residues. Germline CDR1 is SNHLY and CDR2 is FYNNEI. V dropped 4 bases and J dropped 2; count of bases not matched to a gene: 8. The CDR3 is CASSVLAGEPTYEQYF. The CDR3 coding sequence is TGTGCCAGCAGTGTTCTAGCGGGAGAACCAACCTACGAGCAGTACTTC. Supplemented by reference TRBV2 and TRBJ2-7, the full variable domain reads EPEVTQTPSHQVTQMGQEVILRCVPISNHLYFYWYRQILGQKVEFLVSFYNNEISEKSEIFDDQFSVERPDGSNFTLKIRSTKLEDSAMYFCASSVLAGEPTYEQYFGPGTRLTVT.

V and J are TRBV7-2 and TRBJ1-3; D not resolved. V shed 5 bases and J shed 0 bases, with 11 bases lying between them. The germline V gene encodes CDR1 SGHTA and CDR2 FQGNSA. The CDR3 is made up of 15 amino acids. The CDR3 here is CASSPQASSGNTIYF. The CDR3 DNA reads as TGTGCCAGCAGCCCCCAGGCCAGCTCTGGAAACACCATATATTTT. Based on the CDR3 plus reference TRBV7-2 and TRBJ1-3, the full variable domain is GAGVSQSPSNKVTEKGKDVELRCDPISGHTALYWYRQSLGQGLEFLIYFQGNSAPDKSGLPSDRFSAERTGGSVSTLTIQRTQQEDSAVYLCASSPQASSGNTIYFGEGSWLTVV.

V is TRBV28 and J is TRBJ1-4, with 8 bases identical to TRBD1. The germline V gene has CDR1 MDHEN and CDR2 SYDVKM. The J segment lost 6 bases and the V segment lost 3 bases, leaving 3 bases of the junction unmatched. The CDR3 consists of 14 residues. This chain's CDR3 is CASSLDRVDEKLFF. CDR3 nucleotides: TGTGCCAGCAGTTTGGACAGGGTGGATGAAAAACTGTTTTTT.

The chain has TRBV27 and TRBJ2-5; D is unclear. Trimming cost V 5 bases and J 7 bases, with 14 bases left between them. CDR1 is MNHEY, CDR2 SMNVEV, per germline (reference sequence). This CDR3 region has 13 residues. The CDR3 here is CASSPRYLGTQYF. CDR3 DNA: TGTGCCAGCAGTCCTAGGTATCTCGGGACCCAGTACTTC.

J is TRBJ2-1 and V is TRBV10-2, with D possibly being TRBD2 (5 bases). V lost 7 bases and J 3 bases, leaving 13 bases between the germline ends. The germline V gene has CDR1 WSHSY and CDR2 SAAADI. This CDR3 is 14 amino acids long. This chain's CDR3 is CASISGKNYNEQFF. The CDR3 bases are TGCGCCAGCATCTCGGGGAAAAACTACAATGAGCAGTTCTTC.

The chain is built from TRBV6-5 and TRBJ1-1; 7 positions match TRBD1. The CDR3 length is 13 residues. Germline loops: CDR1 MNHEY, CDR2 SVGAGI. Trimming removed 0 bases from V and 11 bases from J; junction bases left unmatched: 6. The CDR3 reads CASSYSAGGYAFF. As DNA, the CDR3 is TGTGCCAGCAGTTACTCGGCAGGGGGGTATGCTTTCTTT.

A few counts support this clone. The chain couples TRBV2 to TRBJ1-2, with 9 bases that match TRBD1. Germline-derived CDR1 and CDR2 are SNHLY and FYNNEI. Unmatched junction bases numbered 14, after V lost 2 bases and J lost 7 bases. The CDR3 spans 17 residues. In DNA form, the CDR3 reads TGTGCCAGCAGTGAAATAGGGACAGGGTTTGACCCTCGTGGCTACACCTTC. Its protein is CASSEIGTGFDPRGYTF.

For the CDR3, the DNA is TGTGCCAGCAGCTGGACTAGCGGAGGGGACGGCACCTACGAGCAGTACTTC. It encodes CASSWTSGGDGTYEQYF. V is TRBV7-9 and J is TRBJ2-7, with 10 bases fitting TRBD2. V dropped 4 bases and J dropped 2; count of bases not matched to a gene: 11. Germline CDR1 SEHNR, CDR2 FQNEAQ (reference sequence). The CDR3 has 17 amino acids.

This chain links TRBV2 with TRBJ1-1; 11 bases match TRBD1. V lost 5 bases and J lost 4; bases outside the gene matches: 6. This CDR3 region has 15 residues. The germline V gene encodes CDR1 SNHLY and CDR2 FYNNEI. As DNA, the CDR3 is TGTGCCAGCAGTCTGGACAGGGGGCAGACCACTGAAGCTTTCTTT. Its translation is CASSLDRGQTTEAFF.

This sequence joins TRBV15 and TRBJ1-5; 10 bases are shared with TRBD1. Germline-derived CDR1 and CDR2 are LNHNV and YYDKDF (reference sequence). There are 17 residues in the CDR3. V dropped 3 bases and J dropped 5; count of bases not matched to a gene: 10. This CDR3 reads CATSRGRQGATDQPQHF. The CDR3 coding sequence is TGTGCCACCAGCAGGGGGAGACAGGGGGCGACGGATCAGCCCCAGCATTTT.

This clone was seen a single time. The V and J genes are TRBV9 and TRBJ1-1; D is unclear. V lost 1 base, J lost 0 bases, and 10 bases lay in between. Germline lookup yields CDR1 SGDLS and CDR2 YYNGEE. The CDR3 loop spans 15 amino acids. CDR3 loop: CASSVLEGLNTEAFF. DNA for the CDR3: TGTGCCAGCAGCGTATTGGAGGGATTGAACACTGAAGCTTTCTTT. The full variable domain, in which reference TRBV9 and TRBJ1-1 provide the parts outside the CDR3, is DSGVTQTPKHLITATGQRVTLRCSPRSGDLSVYWYQQSLDQGLQFLIQYYNGEERAKGNILERFSAQQFPDLHSELNLSSLELGDSALYFCASSVLEGLNTEAFFGQGTRLTVV.

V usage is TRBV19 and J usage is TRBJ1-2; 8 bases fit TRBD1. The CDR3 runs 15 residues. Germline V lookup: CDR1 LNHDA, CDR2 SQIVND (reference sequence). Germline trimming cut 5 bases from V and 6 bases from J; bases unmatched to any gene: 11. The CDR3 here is CASSYRGRGRDGYTF. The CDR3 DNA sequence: TGTGCCAGTAGTTATAGGGGCAGGGGGCGCGATGGCTACACCTTC. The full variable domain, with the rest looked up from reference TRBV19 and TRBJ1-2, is DGGITQSPKYLFRKEGQNVTLSCEQNLNHDAMYWYRQDPGQGLRLIYYSQIVNDFQKGDIAEGYSVSREKKESFPLTVTSAQKNPTAFYLCASSYRGRGRDGYTFGSGTRLTVV.

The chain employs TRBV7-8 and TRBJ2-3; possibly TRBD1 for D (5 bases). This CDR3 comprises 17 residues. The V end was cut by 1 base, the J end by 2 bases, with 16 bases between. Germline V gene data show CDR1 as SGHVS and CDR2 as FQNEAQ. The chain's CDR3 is CASSLGMWSGATDTQYF. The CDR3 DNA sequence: TGTGCCAGCAGCTTAGGGATGTGGAGTGGGGCCACAGATACGCAGTATTTT.

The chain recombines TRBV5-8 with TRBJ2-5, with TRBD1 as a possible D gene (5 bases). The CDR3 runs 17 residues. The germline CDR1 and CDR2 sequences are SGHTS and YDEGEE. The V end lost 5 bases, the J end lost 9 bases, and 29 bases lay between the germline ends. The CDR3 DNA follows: TGTGCCAGCAGTTTATCTTCGACAGTCGAGAGATTAGGGGCCCAGTACTTC. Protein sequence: CASSLSSTVERLGAQYF.

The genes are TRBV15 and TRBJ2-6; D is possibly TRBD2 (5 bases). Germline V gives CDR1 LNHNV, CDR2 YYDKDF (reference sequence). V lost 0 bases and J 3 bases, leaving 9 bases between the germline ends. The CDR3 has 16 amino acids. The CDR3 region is CATSRDLGVGANVLTF. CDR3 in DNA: TGTGCCACCAGCAGAGACCTCGGGGTTGGGGCCAACGTCCTGACTTTC. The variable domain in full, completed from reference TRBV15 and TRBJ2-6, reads DAMVIQNPRYQVTQFGKPVTLSCSQTLNHNVMYWYQQKSSQAPKLLFHYYDKDFNNEADTPDNFQSRRPNTSFCFLDIRSPGLGDTAMYLCATSRDLGVGANVLTFGAGSRLTVL.

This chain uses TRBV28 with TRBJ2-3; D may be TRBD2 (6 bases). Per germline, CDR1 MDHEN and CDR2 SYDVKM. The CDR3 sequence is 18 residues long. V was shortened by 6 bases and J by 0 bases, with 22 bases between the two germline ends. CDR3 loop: CASSFDPERALSTDTQYF. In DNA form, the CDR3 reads TGTGCCAGCAGCTTCGACCCCGAGCGGGCCCTAAGCACAGATACGCAGTATTTT.

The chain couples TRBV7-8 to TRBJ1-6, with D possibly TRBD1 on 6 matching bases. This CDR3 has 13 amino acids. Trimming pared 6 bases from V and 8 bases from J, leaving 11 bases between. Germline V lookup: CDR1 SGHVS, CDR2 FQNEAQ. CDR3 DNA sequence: TGTGCCAGCAGTTCACACAGGGATTCACCCCTCCACTTT. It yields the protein CASSSHRDSPLHF.

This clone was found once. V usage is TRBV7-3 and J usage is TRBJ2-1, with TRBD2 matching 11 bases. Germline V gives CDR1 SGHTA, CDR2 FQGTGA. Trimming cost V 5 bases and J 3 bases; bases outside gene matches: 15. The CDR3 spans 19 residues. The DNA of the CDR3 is TGTGCCAGCAGCCGTTACTCCGGGACTAGCGGAAGGATCTACAATGAGCAGTTCTTC. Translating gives CASSRYSGTSGRIYNEQFF.

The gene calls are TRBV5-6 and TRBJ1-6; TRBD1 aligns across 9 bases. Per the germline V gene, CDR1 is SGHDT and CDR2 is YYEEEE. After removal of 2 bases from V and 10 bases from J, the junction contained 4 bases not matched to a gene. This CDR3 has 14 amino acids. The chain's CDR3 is CASSFGTGSSPLHF. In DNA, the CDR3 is TGTGCCAGCAGCTTCGGGACAGGGTCCTCACCCCTCCACTTT.

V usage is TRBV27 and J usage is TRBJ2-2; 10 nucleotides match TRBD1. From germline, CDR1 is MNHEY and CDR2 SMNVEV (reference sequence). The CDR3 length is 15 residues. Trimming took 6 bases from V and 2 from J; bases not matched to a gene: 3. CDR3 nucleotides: TGTGCCAGCAGGGGGACAGGGGCAAACACCGGGGAGCTGTTTTTT. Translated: CASRGTGANTGELFF.

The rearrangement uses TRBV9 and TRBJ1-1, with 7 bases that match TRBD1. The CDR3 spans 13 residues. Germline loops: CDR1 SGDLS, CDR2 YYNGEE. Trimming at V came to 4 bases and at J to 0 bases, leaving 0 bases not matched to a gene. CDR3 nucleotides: TGTGCCAGCAGCACAGGGGTGAACACTGAAGCTTTCTTT. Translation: CASSTGVNTEAFF.

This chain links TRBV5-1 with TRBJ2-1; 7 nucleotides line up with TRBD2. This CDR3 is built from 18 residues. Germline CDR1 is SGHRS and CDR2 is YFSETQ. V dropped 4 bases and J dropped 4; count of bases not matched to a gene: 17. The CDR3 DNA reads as TGCGCCAGCAGCCCCCAGGGACTATCCACCTACCTATACAATGAGCAGTTCTTC. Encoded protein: CASSPQGLSTYLYNEQFF.

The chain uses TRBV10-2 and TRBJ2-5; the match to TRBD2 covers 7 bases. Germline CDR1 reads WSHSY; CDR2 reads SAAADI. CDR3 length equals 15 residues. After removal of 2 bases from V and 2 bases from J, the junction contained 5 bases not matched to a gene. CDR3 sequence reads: CASSERERGQETQYF. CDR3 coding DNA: TGCGCCAGCAGTGAGCGTGAGCGGGGACAAGAGACCCAGTACTTC.